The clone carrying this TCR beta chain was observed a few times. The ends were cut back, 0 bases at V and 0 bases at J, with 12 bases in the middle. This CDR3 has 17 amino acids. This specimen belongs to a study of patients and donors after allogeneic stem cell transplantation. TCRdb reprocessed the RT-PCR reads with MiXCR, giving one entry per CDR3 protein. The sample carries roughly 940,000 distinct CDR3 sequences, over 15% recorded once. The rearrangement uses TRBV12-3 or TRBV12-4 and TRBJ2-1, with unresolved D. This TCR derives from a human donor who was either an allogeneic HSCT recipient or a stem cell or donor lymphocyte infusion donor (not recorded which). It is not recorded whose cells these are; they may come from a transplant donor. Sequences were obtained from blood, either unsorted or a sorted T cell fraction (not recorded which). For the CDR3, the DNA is TGTGCCAGCAGTTTAGCGGAGACGTGGAGCTCCTACAATGAGCAGTTCTTC. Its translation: CASSLAETWSSYNEQFF.